The T cell receptor beta chain described here comes from a study of cytotoxic CD8 clonotypes in ibrutinib-treated CLL. Overall study: Response material was collected after a median about 11 months of treatment, range 6 to 36.

Whole-study results and caveats: Having risen at ibrutinib response, clonality had fallen back toward baseline by progression. Public clonotypes, rarely seen, contracted or held steady on treatment.

This clone was seen just once. Its antigen remains unidentified. Sequenced by immunoSEQ multiplex PCR; TCRdb stores in-frame clones only, minus some. This table holds about 58,000 clones, around 68% found once. Trimming pared 8 bases from V and 2 bases from J, leaving 19 bases between. CDR3 size: 15 residues. The chain employs TRBV23-1 and TRBJ2-7, with D tentatively TRBD1 (5 bases). TRBV23-1 is noted as an ORF with a role that remains uncertain. This specimen was PBMCs, taken after 12 months of ibrutinib treatment. The sequence was collected from a human donor with chronic lymphocytic leukemia. The CDR3, as DNA: TGCGCCAGCCCACCTGGGGCAGTAACACCCTACGAGCAGTACTTC. This codes for CASPPGAVTPYEQYF.